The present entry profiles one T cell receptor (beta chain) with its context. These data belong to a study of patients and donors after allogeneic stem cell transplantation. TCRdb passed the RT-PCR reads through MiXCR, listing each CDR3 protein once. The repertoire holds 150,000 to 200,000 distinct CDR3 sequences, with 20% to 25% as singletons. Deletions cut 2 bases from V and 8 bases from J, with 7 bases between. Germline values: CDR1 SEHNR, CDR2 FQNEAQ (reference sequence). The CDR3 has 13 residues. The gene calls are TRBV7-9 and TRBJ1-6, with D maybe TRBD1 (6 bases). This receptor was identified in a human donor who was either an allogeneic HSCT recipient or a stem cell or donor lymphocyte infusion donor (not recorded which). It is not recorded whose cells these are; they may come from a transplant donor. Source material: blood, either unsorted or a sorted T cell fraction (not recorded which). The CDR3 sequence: CASSLRGDSPLHF. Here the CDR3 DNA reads TGTGCCAGCAGCTTAAGGGGGGATTCACCCCTCCACTTT.